This T cell receptor beta chain came from a study of T cell responses to AZD1222 COVID-19 vaccine. Study-wide findings and caveats: Only five or six AZD1222 recipients were seropositive at baseline. Among the donors, most were white British and more were female, and clonal diversity was possibly underestimated. Vaccination with two AZD1222 doses was followed by a rise in Spike-specific TCR breadth and depth. Only after the peak T cell response were repertoires sampled.

Profiling relied on immunoSEQ multiplex PCR, and the TCRdb table lists in-frame clones only, not all of them. The sample records some 160,000 clones, 85% to 95% being singletons. Turning to this clone: Antigen: not known.

This CDR3 has 12 amino acids. V shed 7 bases and J 4 bases; nucleotides not matched to a gene: 6. Germline V gene data show CDR1 as SQVTM and CDR2 as ANQGSEA. The rearrangement links TRBV29-1 to TRBJ2-5; 7 bases align to TRBD2. The clonotype comes from an adult in good health. The sequencing here drew on peripheral blood, taken on day 0 of AZD1222 vaccination. The DNA for the CDR3 is TGCAGCGGGAAGGGAGGGGTAGAGACCCAGTACTTC. This translates into CSGKGGVETQYF.